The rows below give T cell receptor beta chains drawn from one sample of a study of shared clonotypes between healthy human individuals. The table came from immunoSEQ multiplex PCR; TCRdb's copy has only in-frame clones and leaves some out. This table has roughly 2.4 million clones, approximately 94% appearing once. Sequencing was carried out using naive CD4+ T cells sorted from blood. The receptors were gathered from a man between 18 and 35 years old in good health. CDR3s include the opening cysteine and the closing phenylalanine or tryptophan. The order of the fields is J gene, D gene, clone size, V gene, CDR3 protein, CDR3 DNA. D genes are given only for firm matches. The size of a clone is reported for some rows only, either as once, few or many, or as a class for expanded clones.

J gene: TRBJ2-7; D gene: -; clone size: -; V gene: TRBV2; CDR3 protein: CASSDWGGTGYEQYF; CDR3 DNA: TGTGCCAGCAGTGATTGGGGGGGCACCGGCTACGAGCAGTACTTC
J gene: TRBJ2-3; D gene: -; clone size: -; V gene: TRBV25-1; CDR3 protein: CASSDLPTDTQYF; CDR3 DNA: TGTGCCAGCAGTGATCTCCCTACAGATACGCAGTATTTT
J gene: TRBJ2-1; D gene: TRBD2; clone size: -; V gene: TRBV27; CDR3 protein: CASTRWAGGSSYNEQFF; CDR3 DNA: TGTGCCAGCACCAGGTGGGCGGGAGGCTCCTCCTACAATGAGCAGTTCTTC
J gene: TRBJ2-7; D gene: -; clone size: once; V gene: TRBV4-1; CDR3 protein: CASSHRGMVYEQYF; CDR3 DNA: TGCGCCAGCAGCCACCGGGGTATGGTTTACGAGCAGTACTTC
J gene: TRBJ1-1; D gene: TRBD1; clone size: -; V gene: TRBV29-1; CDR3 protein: CSGGQDLNTEAFF; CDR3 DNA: TGCAGCGGTGGACAGGACCTGAACACTGAAGCTTTCTTT
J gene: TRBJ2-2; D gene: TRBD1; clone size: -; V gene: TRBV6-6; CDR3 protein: CASRGQGDTGELFF; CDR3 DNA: TGTGCCAGCAGAGGACAGGGAGACACCGGGGAGCTGTTTTTT
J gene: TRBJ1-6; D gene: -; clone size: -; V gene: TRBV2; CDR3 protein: CASSNRGDNSPLHF; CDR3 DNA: TGTGCCAGCAGTAATAGGGGCGATAATTCACCCCTCCACTTT
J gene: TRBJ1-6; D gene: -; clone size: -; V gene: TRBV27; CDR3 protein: CASSYFGQGNSPLHF; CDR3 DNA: TGTGCCAGCAGCTATTTCGGGCAGGGGAATTCACCCCTCCACTTT
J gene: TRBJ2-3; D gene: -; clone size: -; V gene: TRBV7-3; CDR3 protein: CASSLGLAGTDTQYF; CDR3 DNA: TGTGCCAGCAGTTTAGGGTTGGCCGGCACAGATACGCAGTATTTT
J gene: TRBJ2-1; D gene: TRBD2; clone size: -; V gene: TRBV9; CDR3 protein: CASSQARTRRNEQFF; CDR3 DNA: TGTGCCAGCAGCCAGGCCCGGACTAGACGGAATGAGCAGTTCTTC
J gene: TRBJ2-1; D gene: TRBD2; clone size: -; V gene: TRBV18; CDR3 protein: CASSPPAGGLEQFF; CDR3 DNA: TGTGCCAGCTCACCACCGGCGGGGGGGCTTGAGCAGTTCTTC
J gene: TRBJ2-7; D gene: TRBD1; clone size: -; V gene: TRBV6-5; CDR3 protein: CASSRTGLEQYF; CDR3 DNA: TGTGCCAGCAGCCGGACAGGCTTAGAGCAGTACTTC
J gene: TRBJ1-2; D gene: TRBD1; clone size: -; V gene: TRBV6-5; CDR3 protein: CASSLDREVNGYTF; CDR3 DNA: TGTGCCAGCAGTCTTGACAGGGAAGTTAACGGCTACACCTTC
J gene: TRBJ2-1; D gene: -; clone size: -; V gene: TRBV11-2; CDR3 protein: CASTSRGATTSYNEQFF; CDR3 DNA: TGTGCCAGCACCTCAAGAGGGGCAACCACCTCCTACAATGAGCAGTTCTTC
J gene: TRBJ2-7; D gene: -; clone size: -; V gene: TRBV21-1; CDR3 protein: CASSLGGRQEGLAFGEQYF; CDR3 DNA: TGTGCCAGCAGTCTGGGGGGTCGGCAGGAAGGACTAGCGTTCGGCGAGCAGTACTTC
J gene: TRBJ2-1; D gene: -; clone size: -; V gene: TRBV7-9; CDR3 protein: CASSSYGGEQFF; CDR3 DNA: TGTGCCAGCAGCTCCTACGGGGGCGAGCAGTTCTTC
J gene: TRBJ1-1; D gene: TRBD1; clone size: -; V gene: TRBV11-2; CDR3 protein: CASSLAGTGAAEAFF; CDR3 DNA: TGTGCCAGCAGCTTAGCCGGGACAGGGGCGGCTGAAGCTTTCTTT
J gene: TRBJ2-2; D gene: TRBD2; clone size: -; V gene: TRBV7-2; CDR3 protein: CASSILAGGLGAGELFF; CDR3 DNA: TGTGCCAGCAGCATCCTAGCGGGAGGTCTAGGGGCCGGGGAGCTGTTTTTT
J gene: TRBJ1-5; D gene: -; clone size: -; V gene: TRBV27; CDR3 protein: CASSSVNSNQPQHF; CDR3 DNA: TGTGCCAGCAGTTCTGTAAATAGCAATCAGCCCCAGCATTTT
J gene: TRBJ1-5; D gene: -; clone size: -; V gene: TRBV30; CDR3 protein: CAWSVASLYSNQPQHF; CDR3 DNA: TGTGCCTGGAGTGTGGCTAGCCTGTATAGCAATCAGCCCCAGCATTTT
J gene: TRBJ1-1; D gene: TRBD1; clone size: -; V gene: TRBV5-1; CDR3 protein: CASSPGGPNTEAFF; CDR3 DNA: TGCGCCAGCAGCCCAGGGGGCCCGAACACTGAAGCTTTCTTT
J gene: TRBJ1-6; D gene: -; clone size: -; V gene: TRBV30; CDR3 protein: CACRGQGRSYNSPLHF; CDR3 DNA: TGTGCCTGCCGCGGGCAGGGGCGGTCCTATAATTCACCCCTCCACTTT
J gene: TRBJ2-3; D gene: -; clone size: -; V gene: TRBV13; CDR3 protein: CASSLPPSGGRTDTQYF; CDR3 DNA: TGTGCCAGCAGCTTACCCCCCTCGGGGGGCCGCACAGATACGCAGTATTTT
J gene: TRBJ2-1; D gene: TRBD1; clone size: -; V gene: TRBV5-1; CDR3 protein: CASSLMDREGNEQFF; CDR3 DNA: TGCGCCAGCAGCTTGATGGACAGGGAAGGCAATGAGCAGTTCTTC
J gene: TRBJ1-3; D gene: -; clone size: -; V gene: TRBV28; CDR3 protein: CASSLTGQPLSGNTIYF; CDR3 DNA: TGTGCCAGCAGTTTAACAGGACAGCCTCTCTCTGGAAACACCATATATTTT
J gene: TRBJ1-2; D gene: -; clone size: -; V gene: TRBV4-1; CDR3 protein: CASSQESGNYGYTF; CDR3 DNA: TGCGCCAGCAGCCAAGAGAGTGGCAACTATGGCTACACCTTC
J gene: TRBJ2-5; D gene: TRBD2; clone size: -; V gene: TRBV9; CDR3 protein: CASSVGGLAGGQETQYF; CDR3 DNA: TGTGCCAGCAGCGTAGGTGGGCTAGCGGGGGGCCAGGAGACCCAGTACTTC
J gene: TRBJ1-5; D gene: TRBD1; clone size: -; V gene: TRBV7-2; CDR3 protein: CASSFKGAQPQHF; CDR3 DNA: TGTGCCAGCAGCTTCAAGGGGGCCCAGCCCCAGCATTTT
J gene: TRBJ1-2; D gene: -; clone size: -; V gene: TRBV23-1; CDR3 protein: CASSQSRCYGYTF; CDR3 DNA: TGCGCCAGCAGTCAATCGAGATGCTATGGCTACACCTTC
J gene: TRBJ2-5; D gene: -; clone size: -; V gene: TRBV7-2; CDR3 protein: CASSLGVGLQETQYF; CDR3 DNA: TGTGCCAGCAGCTTAGGAGTCGGGCTACAAGAGACCCAGTACTTC
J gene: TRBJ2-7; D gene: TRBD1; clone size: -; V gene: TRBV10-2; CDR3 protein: CASRGTGGSYEQYF; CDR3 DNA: TGCGCCAGCAGGGGGACAGGGGGCTCCTACGAGCAGTACTTC
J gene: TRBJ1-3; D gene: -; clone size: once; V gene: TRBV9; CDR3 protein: CASSARTAPGNTIYF; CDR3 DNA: TGTGCCAGCAGCGCCAGGACAGCCCCAGGAAACACCATATATTTT
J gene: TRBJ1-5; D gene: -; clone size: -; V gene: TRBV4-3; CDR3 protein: CASSQETDYEPQHF; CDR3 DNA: TGCGCCAGCAGCCAGGAGACAGATTATGAGCCCCAGCATTTT
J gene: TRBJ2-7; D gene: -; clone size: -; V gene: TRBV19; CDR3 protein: CASSRSWDGYEQYF; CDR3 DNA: TGTGCCAGTAGTAGGTCTTGGGACGGCTACGAGCAGTACTTC
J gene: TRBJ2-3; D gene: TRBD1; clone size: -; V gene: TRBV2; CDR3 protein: CASSGGTGRTDTQYF; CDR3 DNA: TGTGCCAGCAGTGGAGGGACAGGCCGCACAGATACGCAGTATTTT